This TCR beta chain was identified in a study of T cell responses to AZD1222 COVID-19 vaccine (dated by TCRdb to about 2021). Broadly, across the study: AZD1222 recipients given second doses at about 4 weeks or at about 12 weeks were pooled, since spike-specific TCR depth and breadth were not found to differ between the two schedules. TCR sequencing was performed for roughly 240 trial participants, of whom around 200 were given two doses of AZD1222 and some 26 were given two doses of MenACWY control vaccine. Trial participants were enrolled by age into subgroups of 18-55, 56-69 and 70-plus years, and about 150, 27 and 61 TCR-sequenced participants, respectively, were included in these subgroups.

In regard to this clone: It has no known antigen specificity. Qualities for individual bases were not recorded, and no much larger clone is one base off.

General conclusions and limits of the study: After two AZD1222 doses, both the breadth and the depth of spike-specific TCRs were significantly higher than at day 0 and than in MenACWY recipients. Conclusions about previously exposed vaccinees were limited because only six AZD1222 recipients were SARS-CoV-2 seropositive at baseline. The 56-69-year group was small, and its depth increase did not reach significance, likely because of low power. No day 14 peak-response samples were available, so repertoires were characterized only after the peak T cell response. Nearly half of unique spike-specific TCRs reportedly recognized epitopes outside regions mutated in the B.1.351 and B.1.1.7 variants. Participants were mostly white British, with more females than males. The authors suggested clonal diversity may have been underestimated. Vaccine-associated CD4 TCRs spanned the whole spike protein, with dominant responses in regions 160-218 and 743-854.

Per the publication, the time point label means: baseline before first vaccination. Vaccinee samples came from UK trials COV001 and COV002, including a single-blind randomized controlled phase 2/3 trial of AZD1222 (ChAdOx1 nCoV-19) in healthy adults. Trial participant PBMC samples were collected at day 0 and day 28 after the second dose for TCRbeta chain sequencing. CDR1 and CDR2 (SGHVS, FQNEAQ) derive from the germline V gene. Including cysteine and phenylalanine, the CDR3 has 17 amino acids. Only the CDR3 part of the read is kept: 51 bases, read in frame from the first base. Trimming removed 4 bases from V and 7 bases from J; the gene matches leave 9 bases unexplained. The CDR3 regions of human TCRbeta chains were subjected to immunosequencing. Per the source publication's procedure: Repertoire TCRs were matched against a reference library of SARS-CoV-2-specific TCRs generated with the MIRA antigen-specificity platform. Breadth was defined as the fraction of unique TCRs that were SARS-CoV-2-associated. Depth was defined as the fraction of total T cells that were SARS-CoV-2-associated. Using the MIRA data, each spike-specific TCR was assigned both to the spike region to which the TCR was reactive and to a CD4 or CD8 class. Log10-transformed breadth and depth values were compared by one-way ANOVA with Sidak's multiple comparisons tests. Held by TCRdb, this immuneACCESS table contains in-frame sequences only and omits some clones. Under half of the omission traces to an unresolved V gene where checked; the cause of the rest is unknown. The V and J calls and clone size are taken from that table; D and trimming were inferred from the DNA. The sample records 100,000 to 150,000 clones, roughly nine tenths of which are singletons. Clones ranked in the top ten supply 4.4% of the sample.

This sequence originates from an adult in good health. The chain is made from TRBV7-8 and TRBJ2-1; 14 central bases correspond to TRBD2. This sample comprised peripheral blood, obtained on day 0 of AZD1222 vaccination. The DNA reads as follows: TGTGCCAGCAGCTCGCGAATCGGGACTAGCGGGAGTAATGAGCAGTTCTTC. This is translated as CASSSRIGTSGSNEQFF.